This TCR beta chain was observed in a study of CD8 T cells in ankylosing spondylitis. Findings of the study overall: There were earlier reports of some motif variants in reactive arthritis synovial fluid and blood.

CDR3 length: 17 amino acids. Quantitative barcoded 5'-RACE was used to prepare TCR beta libraries. TCRdb independently ran MiXCR on the 5' RACE reads; one entry per CDR3 protein. The sample contains some 250,000 distinct CDR3 sequences, 24% of which appear only once. This clonotype was observed many times. Its specificity is not known. The chain is built from TRBV21-1 and TRBJ2-2; the table calls TRBD2, which could not be checked here. TRBV21-1 corresponds to a pseudogene. The receptor's source is a male donor with ankylosing spondylitis or in good health (not recorded which). Input material: blood, either unsorted or a sorted T cell fraction (not recorded which). CDR3 nucleotides: TGTGCCAGCCCAGGAGCGGGGGGACCAACGAACACCGGGGAGCTGTTTTTT. It yields the protein CASPGAGGPTNTGELFF.